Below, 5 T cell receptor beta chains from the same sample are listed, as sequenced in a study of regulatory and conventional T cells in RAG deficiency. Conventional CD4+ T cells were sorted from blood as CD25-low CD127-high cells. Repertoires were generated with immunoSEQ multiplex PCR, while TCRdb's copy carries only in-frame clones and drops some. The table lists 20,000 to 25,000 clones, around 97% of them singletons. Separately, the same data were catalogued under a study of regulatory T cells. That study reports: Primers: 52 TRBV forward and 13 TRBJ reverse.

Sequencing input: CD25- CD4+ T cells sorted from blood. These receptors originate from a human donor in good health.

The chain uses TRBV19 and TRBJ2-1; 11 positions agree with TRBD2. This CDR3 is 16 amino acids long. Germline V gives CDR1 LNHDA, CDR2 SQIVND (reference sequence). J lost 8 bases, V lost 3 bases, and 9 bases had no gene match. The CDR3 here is CASSMSLAGGTHEQFF. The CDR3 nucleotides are TGTGCCAGTAGTATGTCGCTAGCGGGGGGCACCCATGAGCAGTTCTTC.

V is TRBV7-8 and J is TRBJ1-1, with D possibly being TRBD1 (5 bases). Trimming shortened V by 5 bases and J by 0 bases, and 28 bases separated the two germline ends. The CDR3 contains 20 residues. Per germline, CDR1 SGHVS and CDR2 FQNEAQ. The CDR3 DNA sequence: TGTGCCAGCAGCCCAAGAGGGGTAGGAGGGAGCCCCAGCCTGAACACTGAAGCTTTCTTT. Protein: CASSPRGVGGSPSLNTEAFF.

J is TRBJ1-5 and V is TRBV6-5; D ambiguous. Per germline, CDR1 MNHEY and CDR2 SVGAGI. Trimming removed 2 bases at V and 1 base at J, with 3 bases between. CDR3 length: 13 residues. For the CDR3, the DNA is TGTGCCAGCAGTTACCGGAGCAATCAGCCCCAGCATTTT. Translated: CASSYRSNQPQHF.

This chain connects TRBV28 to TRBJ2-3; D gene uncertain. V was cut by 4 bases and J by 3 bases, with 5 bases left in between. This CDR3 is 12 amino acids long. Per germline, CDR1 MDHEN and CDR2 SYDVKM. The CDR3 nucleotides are TGTGCCAGCAGTTCCCAAACAGATACGCAGTATTTT. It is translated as CASSSQTDTQYF. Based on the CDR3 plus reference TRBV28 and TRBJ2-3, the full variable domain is DVKVTQSSRYLVKRTGEKVFLECVQDMDHENMFWYRQDPGLGLRLIYFSYDVKMKEKGDIPEGYSVSREKKERFSLILESASTNQTSMYLCASSSQTDTQYFGPGTRLTVL.

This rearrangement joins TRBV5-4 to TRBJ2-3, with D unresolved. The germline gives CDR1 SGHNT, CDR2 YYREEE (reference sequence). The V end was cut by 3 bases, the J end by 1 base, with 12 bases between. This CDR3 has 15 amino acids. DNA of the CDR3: TGTGCCAGCAGCTCTCAGGTAGTCGGCACAGATACGCAGTATTTT. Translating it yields CASSSQVVGTDTQYF.